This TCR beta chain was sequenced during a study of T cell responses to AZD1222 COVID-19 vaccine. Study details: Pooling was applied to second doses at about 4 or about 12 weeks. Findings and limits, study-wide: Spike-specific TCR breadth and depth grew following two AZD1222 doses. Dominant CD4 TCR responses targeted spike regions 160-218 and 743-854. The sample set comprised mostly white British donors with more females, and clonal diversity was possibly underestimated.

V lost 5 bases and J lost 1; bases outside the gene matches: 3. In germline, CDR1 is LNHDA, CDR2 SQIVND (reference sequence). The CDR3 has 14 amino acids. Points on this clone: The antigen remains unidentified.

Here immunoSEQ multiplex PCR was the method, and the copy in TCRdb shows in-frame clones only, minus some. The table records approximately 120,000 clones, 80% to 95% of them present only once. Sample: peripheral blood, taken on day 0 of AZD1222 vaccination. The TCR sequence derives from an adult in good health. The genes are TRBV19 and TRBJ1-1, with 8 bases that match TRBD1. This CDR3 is CASSRTGTNTEAFF. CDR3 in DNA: TGTGCCAGTAGTCGGACAGGGACGAACACTGAAGCTTTCTTT.